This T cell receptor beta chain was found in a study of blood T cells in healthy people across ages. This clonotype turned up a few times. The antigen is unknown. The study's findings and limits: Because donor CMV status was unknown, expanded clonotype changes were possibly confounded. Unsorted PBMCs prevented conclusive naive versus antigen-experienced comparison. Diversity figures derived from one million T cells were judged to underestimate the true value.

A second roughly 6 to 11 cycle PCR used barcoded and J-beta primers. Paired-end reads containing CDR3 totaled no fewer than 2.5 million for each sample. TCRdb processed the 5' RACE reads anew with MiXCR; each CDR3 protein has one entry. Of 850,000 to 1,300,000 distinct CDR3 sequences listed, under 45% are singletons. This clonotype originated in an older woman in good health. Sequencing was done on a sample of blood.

For the CDR3, the DNA is TGTGCCAGCAGCCCCCCTCGCAGGGACCCAGATACGCAGTATTTT. Encoded protein: CASSPPRRDPDTQYF. The chain employs TRBV6-5 and TRBJ2-3; tentatively, D is TRBD1 or TRBD2 (5 bases each). Germline V lookup: CDR1 MNHEY, CDR2 SVGAGI. Trimming took 6 bases from V and 4 from J, leaving 17 bases between them. The CDR3 length is 15 residues.